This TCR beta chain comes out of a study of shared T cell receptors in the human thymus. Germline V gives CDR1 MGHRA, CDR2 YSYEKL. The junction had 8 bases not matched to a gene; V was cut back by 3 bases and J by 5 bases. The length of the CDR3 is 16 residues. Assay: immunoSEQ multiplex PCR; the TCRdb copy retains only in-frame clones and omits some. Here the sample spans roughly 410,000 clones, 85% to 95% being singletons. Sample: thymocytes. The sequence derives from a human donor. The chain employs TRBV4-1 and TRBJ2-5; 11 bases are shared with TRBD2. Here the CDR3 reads CASSQIPSGRTETQYF. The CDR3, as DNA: TGCGCCAGCAGCCAGATACCTAGCGGGAGGACGGAGACCCAGTACTTC.